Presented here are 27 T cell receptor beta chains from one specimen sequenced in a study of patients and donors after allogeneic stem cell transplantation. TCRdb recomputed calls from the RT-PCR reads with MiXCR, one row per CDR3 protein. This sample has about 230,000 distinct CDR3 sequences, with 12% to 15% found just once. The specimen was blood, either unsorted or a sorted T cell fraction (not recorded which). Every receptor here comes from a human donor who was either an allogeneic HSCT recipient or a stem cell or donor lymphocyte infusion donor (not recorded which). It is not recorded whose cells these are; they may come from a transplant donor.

The CDR3 DNA reads TGTGCCAGCAGCCAGGGGAGATCCTACGAGCAGTACTTC. As protein: CASSQGRSYEQYF. The gene calls are TRBV14 and TRBJ2-7, with D maybe TRBD2 (5 bases). Trimming pared 3 bases from V and 1 base from J, leaving 7 bases between. CDR3 size: 13 residues. Germline loops: CDR1 SGHDN, CDR2 FVKESK.

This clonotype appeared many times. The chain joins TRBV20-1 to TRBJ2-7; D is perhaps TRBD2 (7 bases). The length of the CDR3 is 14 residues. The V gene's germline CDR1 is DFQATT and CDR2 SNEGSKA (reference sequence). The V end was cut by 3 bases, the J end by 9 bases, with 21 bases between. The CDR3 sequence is CSARGGPNRWWQYF. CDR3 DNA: TGCAGTGCTAGGGGGGGGCCCAACCGGTGGTGGCAGTACTTC.

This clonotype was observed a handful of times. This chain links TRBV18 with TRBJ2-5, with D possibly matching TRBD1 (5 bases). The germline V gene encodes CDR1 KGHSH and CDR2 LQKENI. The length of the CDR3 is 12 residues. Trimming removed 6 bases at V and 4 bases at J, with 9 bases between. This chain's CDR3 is CASSVGRETQYF. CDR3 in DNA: TGTGCCAGCTCTGTGGGGCGAGAGACCCAGTACTTC.

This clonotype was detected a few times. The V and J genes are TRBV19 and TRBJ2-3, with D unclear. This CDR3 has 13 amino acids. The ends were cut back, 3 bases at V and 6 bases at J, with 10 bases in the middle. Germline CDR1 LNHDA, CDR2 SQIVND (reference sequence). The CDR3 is CASSMTRKDTQYF. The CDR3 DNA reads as TGTGCCAGTAGTATGACCAGGAAGGATACGCAGTATTTT.

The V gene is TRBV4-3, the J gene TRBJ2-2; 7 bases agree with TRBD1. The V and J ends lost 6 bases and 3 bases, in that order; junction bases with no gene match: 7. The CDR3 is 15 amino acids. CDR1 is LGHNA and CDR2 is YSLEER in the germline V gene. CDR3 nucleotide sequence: TGCGCCAGCAGTCTGAGACAGGGTCACACCGGGGAGCTGTTTTTT. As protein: CASSLRQGHTGELFF.

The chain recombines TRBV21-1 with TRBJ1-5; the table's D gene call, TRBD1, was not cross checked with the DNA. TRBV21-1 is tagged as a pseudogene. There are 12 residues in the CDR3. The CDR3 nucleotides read TGTGCCAGCACCACAGGGACTCAGCCCCAGCATTTT. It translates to CASTTGTQPQHF.

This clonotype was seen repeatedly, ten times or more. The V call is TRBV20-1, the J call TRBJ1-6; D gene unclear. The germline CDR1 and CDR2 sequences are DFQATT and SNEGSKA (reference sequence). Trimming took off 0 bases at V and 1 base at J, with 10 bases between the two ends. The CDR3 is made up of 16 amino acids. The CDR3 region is CSARDKGQSYNSPLHF. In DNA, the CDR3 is TGCAGTGCTAGAGATAAAGGGCAGTCCTATAATTCACCCCTCCACTTT.

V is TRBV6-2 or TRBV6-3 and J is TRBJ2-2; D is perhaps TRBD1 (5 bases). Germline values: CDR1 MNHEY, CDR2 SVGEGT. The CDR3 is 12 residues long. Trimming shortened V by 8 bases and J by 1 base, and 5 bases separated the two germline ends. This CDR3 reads CASDRNTGELFF. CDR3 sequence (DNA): TGTGCCAGCGACAGGAACACCGGGGAGCTGTTTTTT.

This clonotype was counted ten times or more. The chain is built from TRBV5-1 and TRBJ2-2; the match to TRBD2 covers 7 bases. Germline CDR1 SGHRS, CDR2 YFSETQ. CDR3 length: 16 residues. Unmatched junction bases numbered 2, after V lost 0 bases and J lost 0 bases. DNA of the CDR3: TGCGCCAGCAGCTTGGTTAGCGGGCCGAACACCGGGGAGCTGTTTTTT. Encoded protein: CASSLVSGPNTGELFF.

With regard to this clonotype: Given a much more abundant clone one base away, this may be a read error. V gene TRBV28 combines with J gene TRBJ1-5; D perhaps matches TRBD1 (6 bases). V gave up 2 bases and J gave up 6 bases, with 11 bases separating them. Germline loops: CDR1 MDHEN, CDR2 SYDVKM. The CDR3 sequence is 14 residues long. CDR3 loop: CASSLRGGPQPQHF. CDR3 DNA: TGTGCCAGCAGTTTAAGGGGGGGCCCTCAGCCCCAGCATTTT.

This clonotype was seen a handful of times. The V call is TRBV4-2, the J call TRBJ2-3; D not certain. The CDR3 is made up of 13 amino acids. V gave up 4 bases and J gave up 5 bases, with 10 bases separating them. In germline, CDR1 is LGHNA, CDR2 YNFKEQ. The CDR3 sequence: CASSRPLEDTQYF. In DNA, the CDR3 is TGTGCCAGCAGCCGCCCATTGGAAGATACGCAGTATTTT.

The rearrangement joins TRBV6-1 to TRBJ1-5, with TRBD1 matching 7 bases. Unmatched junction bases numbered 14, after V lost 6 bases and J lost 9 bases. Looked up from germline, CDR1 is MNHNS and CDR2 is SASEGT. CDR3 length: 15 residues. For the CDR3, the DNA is TGTGCCAGCAGCCCGGAGGGCGGAGGGGGCCGGCCCCAGCATTTT. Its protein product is CASSPEGGGGRPQHF.

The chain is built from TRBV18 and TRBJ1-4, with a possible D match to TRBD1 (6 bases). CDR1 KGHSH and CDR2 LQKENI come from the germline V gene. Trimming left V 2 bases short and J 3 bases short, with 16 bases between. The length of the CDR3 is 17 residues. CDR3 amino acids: CASSPTTAGASNEKLFF. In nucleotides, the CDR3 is TGTGCCAGCTCACCAACGACAGCGGGGGCGTCTAATGAAAAACTGTTTTTT.

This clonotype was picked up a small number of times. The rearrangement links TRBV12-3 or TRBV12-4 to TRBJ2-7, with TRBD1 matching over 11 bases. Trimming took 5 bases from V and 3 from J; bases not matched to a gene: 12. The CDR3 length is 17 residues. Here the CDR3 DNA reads TGTGCCAGCAGTCTAACCTTTTCCGGGACAGGGGGCTACGAGCAGTACTTC. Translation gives CASSLTFSGTGGYEQYF.

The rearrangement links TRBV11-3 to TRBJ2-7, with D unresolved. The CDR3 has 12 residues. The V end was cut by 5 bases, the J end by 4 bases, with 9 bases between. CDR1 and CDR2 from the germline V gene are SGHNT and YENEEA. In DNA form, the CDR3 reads TGTGCCAGCAGCCGTGACTTTTACGAGCAGTACTTC. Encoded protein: CASSRDFYEQYF.

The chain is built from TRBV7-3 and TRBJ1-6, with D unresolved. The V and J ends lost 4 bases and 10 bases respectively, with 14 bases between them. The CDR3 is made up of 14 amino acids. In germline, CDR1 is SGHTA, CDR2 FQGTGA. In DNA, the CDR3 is TGTGCCAGCAGCTCGGACCCCGGCCGGTCACCCCTCCACTTT. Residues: CASSSDPGRSPLHF.

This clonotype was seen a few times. The CDR3 is CASSTDSLYNSPLHF. The CDR3 region has the DNA TGCGCCAGCAGCACTGACAGCTTATATAATTCACCCCTCCACTTT. The chain uses TRBV5-1 and TRBJ1-6; D is perhaps TRBD1 (5 bases). This CDR3 region has 15 residues. From germline, CDR1 is SGHRS and CDR2 YFSETQ. V was shortened by 4 bases and J by 4 bases, with 12 bases between the two germline ends.

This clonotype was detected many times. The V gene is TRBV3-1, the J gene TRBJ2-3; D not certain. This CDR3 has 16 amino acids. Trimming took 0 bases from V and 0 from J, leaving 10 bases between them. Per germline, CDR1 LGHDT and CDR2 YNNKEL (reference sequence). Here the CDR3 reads CASSQEVALSTDTQYF. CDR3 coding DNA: TGTGCCAGCAGCCAAGAAGTTGCTCTTAGCACAGATACGCAGTATTTT.

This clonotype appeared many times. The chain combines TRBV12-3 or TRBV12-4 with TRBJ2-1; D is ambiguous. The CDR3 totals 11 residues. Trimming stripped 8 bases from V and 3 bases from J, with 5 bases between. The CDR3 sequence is CASARYNEQFF. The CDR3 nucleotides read TGTGCCAGCGCCCGCTACAATGAGCAGTTCTTC.

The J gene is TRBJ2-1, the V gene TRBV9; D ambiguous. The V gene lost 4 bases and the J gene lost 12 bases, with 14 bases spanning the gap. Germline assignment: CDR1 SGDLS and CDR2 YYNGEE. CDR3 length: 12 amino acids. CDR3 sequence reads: CASSQRVVGQFF. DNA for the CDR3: TGTGCCAGCAGCCAGAGAGTAGTGGGGCAGTTCTTC.

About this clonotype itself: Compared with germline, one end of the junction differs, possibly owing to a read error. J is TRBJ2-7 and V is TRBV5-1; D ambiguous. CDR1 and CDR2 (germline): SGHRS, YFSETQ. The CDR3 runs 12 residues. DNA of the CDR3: TGCGCCAGCAGCCCGGAACGGGCCGCGCGCCACTTC. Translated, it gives CASSPERAARHF.

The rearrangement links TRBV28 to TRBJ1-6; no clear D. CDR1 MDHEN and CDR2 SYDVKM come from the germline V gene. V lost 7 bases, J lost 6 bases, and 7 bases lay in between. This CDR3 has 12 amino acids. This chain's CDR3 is CASTVSNSPLHF. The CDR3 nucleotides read TGTGCCAGCACTGTGTCTAATTCACCCCTCCACTTT.

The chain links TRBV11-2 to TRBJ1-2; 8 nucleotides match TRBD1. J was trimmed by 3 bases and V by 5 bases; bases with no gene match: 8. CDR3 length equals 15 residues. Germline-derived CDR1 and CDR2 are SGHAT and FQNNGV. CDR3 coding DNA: TGTGCCAGCAGCCCACTGACAGGGGCTCACTATGGCTACACCTTC. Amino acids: CASSPLTGAHYGYTF.

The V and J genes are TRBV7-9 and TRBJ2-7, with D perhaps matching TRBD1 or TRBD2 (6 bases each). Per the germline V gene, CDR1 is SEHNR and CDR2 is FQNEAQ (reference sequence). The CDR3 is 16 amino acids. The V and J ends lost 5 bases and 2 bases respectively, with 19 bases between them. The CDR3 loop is CASSPLLSRGAYEQYF. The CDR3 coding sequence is TGTGCCAGCAGCCCCCTCTTGAGTAGGGGGGCCTACGAGCAGTACTTC.

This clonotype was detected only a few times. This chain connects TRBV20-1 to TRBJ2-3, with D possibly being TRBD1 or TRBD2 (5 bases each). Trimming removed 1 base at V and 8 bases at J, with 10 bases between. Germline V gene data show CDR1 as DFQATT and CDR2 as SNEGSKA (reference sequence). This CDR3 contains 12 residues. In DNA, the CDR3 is TGCAGTGCTAGAGTTTCCGGGGCTACGCAGTATTTT. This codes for CSARVSGATQYF.

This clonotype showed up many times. The CDR3 nucleotides read TGTGCCAGCAGCTCCAGGACTAGCGGGGAGGAGACCCAGTACTTC. This translates into CASSSRTSGEETQYF. The V call is TRBV11-2, the J call TRBJ2-5, with TRBD2 matching over 12 bases. With 4 bases clipped from V and 5 bases from J, the junction kept 5 bases outside the gene matches. There are 15 residues in the CDR3. From germline, CDR1 is SGHAT and CDR2 FQNNGV.

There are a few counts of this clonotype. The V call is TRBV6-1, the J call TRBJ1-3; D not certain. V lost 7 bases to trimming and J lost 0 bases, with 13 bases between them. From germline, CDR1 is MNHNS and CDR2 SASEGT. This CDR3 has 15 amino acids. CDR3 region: CASKLTDRSGNTIYF. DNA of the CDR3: TGTGCCAGCAAGCTGACGGACCGCTCTGGAAACACCATATATTTT.